This T cell receptor (beta chain) originates from a study of memory CD4+ T cells and cytomegalovirus serostatus. Study at large: Donors were healthy Belgian adults, several CMV seropositive and fewer than 30 seronegative.

The sort gate was single viable CD3+CD4+CD8-CD45RO+ cells for memory CD4+ T cells. Whole-study results and caveats: A US-trained random forest predicted CMV serostatus with median AUC around 0.9. CD4+ memory repertoires contained about 40% of the roughly 160 reported CMV TCRbeta sequences. Suggested: most of the CMV-linked TCR signature lies in CD4+ memory cells.

The CDR3 is made up of 13 amino acids. Trimming pared 7 bases from V and 5 bases from J, leaving 14 bases between. Per the germline V gene, CDR1 is MDHEN and CDR2 is SYDVKM. Here immunoSEQ multiplex PCR was the method, and the copy in TCRdb shows in-frame clones only, minus some. The table shows 25,000 to 35,000 clones, with 75% to 85% occurring only once. A word on this clone: Antigen: not known.

The chain links TRBV28 to TRBJ1-1; D is uncertain. This clonotype was obtained from an adult in good health and CMV-seronegative. Sequenced sample: memory CD4+ T cells from blood. The chain's CDR3 is CASNQGVTTEAFF. In DNA form, the CDR3 reads TGTGCCAGCAATCAAGGAGTTACGACTGAAGCTTTCTTT.